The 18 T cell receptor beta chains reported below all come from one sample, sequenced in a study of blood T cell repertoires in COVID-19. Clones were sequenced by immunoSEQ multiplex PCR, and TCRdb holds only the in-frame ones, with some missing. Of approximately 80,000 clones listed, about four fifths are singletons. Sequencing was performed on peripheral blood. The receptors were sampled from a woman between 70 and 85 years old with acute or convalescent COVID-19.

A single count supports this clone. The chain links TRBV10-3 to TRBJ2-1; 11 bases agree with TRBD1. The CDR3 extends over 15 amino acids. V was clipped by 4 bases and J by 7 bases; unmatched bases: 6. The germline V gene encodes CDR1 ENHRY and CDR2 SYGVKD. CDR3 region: CAISGDRGFSNEQFF. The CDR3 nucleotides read TGTGCCATCAGTGGGGACAGGGGGTTTAGTAATGAGCAGTTCTTC.

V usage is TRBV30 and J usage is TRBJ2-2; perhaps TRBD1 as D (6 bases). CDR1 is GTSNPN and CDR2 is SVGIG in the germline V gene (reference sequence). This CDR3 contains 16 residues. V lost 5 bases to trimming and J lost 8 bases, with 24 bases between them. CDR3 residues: CAWSSRTAASWGELFF. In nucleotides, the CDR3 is TGTGCCTGGTCTTCTAGGACAGCCGCTAGTTGGGGGGAGCTGTTTTTT.

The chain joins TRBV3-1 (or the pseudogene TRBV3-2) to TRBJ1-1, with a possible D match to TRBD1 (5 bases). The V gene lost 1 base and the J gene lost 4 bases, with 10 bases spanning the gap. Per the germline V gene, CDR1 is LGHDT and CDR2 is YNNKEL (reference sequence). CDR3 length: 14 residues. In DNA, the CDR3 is TGTGCCAGCAGCCAAGGCCACAGGCGCACTGAAGCTTTCTTT. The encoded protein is CASSQGHRRTEAFF.

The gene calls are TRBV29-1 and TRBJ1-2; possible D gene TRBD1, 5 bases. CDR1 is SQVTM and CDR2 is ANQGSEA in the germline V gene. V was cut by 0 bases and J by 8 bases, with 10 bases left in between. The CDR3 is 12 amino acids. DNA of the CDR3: TGCAGCGTTGAAGAAGGGGCAGGAGGCTACACCTTC. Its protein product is CSVEEGAGGYTF.

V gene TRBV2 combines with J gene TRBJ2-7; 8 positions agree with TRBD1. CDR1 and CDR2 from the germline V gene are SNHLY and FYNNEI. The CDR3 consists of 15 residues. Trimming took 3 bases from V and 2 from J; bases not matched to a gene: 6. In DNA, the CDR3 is TGTGCCAGCAGTGATATAGGACAGGGAACCTACGAGCAGTACTTC. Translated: CASSDIGQGTYEQYF.

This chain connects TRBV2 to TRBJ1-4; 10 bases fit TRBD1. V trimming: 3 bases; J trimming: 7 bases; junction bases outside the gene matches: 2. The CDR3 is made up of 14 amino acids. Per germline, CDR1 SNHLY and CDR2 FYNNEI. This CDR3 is CASSDWDRGEKLFF. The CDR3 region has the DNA TGTGCCAGCAGTGATTGGGACAGGGGTGAAAAACTGTTTTTT.

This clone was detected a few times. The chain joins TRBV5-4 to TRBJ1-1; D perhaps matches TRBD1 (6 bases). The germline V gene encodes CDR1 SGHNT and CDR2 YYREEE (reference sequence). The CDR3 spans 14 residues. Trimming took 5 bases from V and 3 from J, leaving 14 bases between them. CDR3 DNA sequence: TGTGCCAGCAGGGCAGGGGTGGAGGACACTGAAGCTTTCTTT. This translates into CASRAGVEDTEAFF. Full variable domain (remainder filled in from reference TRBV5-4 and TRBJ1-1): ETGVTQSPTHLIKTRGQQVTLRCSSQSGHNTVSWYQQALGQGPQFIFQYYREEENGRGNFPPRFSGLQFPNYSSELNVNALELDDSALYLCASRAGVEDTEAFFGQGTRLTVV.

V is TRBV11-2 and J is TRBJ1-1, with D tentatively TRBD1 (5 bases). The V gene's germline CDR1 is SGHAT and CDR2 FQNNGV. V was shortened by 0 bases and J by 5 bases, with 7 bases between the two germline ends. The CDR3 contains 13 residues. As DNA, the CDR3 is TGTGCCAGCAGCTTAGAGGGGGGGACTGAAGCTTTCTTT. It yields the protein CASSLEGGTEAFF.

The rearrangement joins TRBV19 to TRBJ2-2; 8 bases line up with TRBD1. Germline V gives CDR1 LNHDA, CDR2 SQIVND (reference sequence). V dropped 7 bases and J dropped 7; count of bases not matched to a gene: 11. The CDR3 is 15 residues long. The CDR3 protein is CASKEDRAFGGELFF. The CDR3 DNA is TGTGCCAGTAAGGAGGACAGGGCGTTCGGCGGGGAGCTGTTTTTT.

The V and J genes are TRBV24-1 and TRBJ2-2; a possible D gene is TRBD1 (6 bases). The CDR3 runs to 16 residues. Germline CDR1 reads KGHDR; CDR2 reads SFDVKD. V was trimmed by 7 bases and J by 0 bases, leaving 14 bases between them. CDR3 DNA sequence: TGTGCCACCAGCTTCTCAGGGGATACGAACACCGGGGAGCTGTTTTTT. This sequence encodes CATSFSGDTNTGELFF.

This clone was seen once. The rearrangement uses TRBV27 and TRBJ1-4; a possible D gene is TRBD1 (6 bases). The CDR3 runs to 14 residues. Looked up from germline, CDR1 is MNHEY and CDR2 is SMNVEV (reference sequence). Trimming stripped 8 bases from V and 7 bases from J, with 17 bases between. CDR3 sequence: CASGKSGTREKLFF. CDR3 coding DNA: TGTGCCAGCGGTAAATCAGGGACACGTGAAAAACTGTTTTTT.

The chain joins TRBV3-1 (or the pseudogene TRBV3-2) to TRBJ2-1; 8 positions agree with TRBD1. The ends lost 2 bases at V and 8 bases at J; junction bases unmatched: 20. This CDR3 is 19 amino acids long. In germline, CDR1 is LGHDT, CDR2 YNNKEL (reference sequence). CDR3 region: CASSQPILGGWTGFHEQFF. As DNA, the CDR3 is TGTGCCAGCAGCCAACCGATCTTAGGAGGCTGGACAGGGTTTCATGAGCAGTTCTTC.

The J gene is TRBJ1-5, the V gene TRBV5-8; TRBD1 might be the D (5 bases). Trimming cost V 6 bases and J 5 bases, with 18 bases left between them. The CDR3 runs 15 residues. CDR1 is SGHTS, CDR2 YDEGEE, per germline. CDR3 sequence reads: CASTFGGGEDQPQHF. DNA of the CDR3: TGTGCCAGCACCTTTGGGGGAGGGGAGGATCAGCCCCAGCATTTT.

The CDR3 bases are TGTGCCAGCAGTGAAGAGAACACCTGGCAGCCCCAGCATTTT. Its protein is CASSEENTWQPQHF. The chain uses TRBV6-1 and TRBJ1-5; D is unresolved. V was trimmed by 1 base and J by 7 bases, leaving 11 bases between them. CDR1 and CDR2 from the germline V gene are MNHNS and SASEGT. The length of the CDR3 is 14 residues.

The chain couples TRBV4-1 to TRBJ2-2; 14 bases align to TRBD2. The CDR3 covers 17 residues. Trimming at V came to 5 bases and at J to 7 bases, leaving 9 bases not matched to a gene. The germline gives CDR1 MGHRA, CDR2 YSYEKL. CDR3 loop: CASSTSTSGGAVGELFF. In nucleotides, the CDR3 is TGCGCCAGCAGCACTTCGACTAGCGGGGGGGCCGTCGGGGAGCTGTTTTTT.

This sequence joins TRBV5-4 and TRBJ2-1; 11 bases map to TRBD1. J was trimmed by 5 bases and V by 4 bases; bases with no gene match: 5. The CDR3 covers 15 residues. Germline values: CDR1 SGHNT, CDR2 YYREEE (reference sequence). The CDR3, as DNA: TGTGCCAGCAGCCCGGACAGGGGGCACGACAATGAGCAGTTCTTC. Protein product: CASSPDRGHDNEQFF.

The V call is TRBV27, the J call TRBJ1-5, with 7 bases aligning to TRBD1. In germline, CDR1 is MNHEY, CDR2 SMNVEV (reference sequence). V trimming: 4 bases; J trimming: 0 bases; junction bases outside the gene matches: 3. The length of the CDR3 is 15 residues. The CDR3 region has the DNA TGTGCCAGCAGTTCCGGGACAGCTAGCAATCAGCCCCAGCATTTT. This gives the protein CASSSGTASNQPQHF.

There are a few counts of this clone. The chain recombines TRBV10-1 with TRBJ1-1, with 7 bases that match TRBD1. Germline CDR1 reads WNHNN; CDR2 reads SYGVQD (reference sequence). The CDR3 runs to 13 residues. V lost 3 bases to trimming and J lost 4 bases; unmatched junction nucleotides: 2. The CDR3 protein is CASSEQGITEAFF. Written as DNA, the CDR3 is TGCGCCAGCAGTGAACAGGGGATCACTGAAGCTTTCTTT.